The entry that follows covers one T cell receptor (beta chain) sequence. The entry originates in a study of cytomegalovirus exposure and HLA in healthy donors. PCR was performed using 60 Vbeta and 13 Jbeta primers. Method: immunoSEQ multiplex PCR; TCRdb's copy keeps in-frame clones and lacks some. Found here are roughly 190,000 clones, roughly 13% of them singletons; the top ten hold 7.8%. The CDR3 runs to 17 residues. The J segment lost 4 bases and the V segment lost 0 bases, leaving 8 bases of the junction unmatched. The germline V gene encodes CDR1 LGHNA and CDR2 YSLEER. The TCR sequence derives from a man in his fifties in good health and CMV-seropositive. The rearrangement links TRBV4-3 to TRBJ1-1; TRBD1 aligns across 10 bases. The specimen was PBMCs. CDR3 protein: CASSQDILTGGFTEAFF. The DNA of the CDR3 is TGCGCCAGCAGCCAAGATATTCTGACAGGGGGCTTCACTGAAGCTTTCTTT.